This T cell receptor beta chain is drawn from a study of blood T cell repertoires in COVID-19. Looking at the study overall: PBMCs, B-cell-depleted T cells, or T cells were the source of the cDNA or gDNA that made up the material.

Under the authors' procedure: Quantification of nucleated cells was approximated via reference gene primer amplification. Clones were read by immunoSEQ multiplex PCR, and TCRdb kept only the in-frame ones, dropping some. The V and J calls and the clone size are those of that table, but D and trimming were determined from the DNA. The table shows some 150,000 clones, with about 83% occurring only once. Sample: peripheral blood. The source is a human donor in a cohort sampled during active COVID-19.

Here the CDR3 reads CASREKIFYEQYF. For the CDR3, the DNA is TGTGCCAGCAGGGAAAAAATATTCTACGAGCAGTACTTC. The chain recombines TRBV2 with TRBJ2-7, with D unresolved. The V end was cut by 6 bases, the J end by 3 bases, with 12 bases between. The CDR3 is 13 residues long. Germline CDR1 SNHLY, CDR2 FYNNEI.